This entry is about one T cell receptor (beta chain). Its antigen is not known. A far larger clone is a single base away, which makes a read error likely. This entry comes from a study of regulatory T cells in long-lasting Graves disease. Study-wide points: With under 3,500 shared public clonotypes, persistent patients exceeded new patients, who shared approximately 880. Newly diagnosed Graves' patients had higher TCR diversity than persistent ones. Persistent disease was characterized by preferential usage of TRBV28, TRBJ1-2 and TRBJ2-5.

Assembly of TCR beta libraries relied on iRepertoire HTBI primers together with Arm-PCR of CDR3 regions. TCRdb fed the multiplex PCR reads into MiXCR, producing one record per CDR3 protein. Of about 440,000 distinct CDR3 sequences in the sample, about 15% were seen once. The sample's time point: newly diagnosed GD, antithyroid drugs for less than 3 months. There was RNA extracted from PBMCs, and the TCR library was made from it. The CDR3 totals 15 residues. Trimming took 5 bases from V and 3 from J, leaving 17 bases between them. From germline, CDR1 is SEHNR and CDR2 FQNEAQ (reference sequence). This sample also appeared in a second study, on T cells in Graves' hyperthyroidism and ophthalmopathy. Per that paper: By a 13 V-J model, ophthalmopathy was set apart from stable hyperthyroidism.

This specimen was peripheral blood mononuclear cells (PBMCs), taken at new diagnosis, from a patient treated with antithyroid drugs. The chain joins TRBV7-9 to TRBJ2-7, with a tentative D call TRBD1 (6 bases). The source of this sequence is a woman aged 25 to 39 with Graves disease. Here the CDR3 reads CASSPDTTGGYEQYF. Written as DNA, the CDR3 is TGTGCCAGCAGCCCCGACACGACAGGAGGCTACGAGCAGTACTTC.